This T cell receptor beta chain was identified during a study of blood T cell repertoires in COVID-19. The wider study: COVID-19 samples from acute and convalescent phases originated in the United States, Italy and Spain. Nucleic acid was either cDNA or gDNA, and it came from T cells, B-cell-depleted T cells, or PBMCs.

Original methodology: Amplification of reference gene primers was used by the study to estimate nucleated cell counts. TCRdb keeps only in-frame clones here, not all; method: immunoSEQ multiplex PCR. From that table come the V and J calls and clone size; the DNA was used to work out D and trimming. The sample records around 250,000 clones, 80% to 90% being singletons. The receptor was isolated from a woman aged 30 to 39 with active or convalescent COVID-19. Sequencing used peripheral blood.

The chain's CDR3 is CASSHRGYGYTF. CDR3 nucleotide sequence: TGTGCCAGCAGTCATCGGGGTTATGGCTACACCTTC. The rearrangement joins TRBV27 to TRBJ1-2; D gene ambiguous. Trimming left V 5 bases short and J 5 bases short, with 9 bases between. This CDR3 contains 12 residues. CDR1 is MNHEY and CDR2 is SMNVEV in the germline V gene (reference sequence).